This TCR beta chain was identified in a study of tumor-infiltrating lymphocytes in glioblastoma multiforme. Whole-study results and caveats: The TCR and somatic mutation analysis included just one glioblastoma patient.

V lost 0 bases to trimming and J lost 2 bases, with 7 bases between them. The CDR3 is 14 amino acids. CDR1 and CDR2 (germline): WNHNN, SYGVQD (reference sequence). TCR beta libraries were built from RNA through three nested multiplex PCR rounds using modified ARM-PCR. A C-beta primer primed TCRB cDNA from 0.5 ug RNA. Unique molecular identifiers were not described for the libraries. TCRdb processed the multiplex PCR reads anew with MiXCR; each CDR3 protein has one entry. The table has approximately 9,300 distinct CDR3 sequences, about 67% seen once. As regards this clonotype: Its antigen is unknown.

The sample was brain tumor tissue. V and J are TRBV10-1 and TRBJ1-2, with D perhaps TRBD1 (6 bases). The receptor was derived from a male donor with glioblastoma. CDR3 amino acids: CASSESGTNYGYTF. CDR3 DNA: TGCGCCAGCAGTGAGTCCGGGACAAACTATGGCTACACCTTC.